Ten or more counts support the clone carrying this TCR beta chain. Unique molecular identifiers were used in preparing the TCRbeta library. Each CDR3 protein is one row after TCRdb ran MiXCR on the PCR reads. The profile shows about 230,000 distinct CDR3 sequences, approximately 12% of them singletons. The source of the sample is a study of T-cell reconstitution after alpha-beta-depleted transplantation in children. This CDR3 region has 15 residues. The germline CDR1 and CDR2 sequences are MNHNS and SASEGT. Trimming took off 4 bases at V and 1 base at J, with 11 bases between the two ends. This sequence joins TRBV6-1 and TRBJ1-5; D gene uncertain. The receptor comes from a human donor who donated a stem cell graft to a child with acute lymphoblastic leukemia. The sample here was PBMCs from the stem cell graft donor, taken from the stem cell graft. CDR3 coding DNA: TGTGCCAGCAGTGCTGCCGCCCGGAGCAATCAGCCCCAGCATTTT. This encodes CASSAAARSNQPQHF.